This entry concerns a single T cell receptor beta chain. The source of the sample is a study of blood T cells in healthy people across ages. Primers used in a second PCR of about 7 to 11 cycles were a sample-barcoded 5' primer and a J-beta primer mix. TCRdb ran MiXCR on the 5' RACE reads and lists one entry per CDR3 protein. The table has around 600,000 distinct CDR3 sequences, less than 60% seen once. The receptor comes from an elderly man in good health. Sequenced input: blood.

The CDR3 bases are TGTGCCAGCAGTTACGCGGGGACAGGGGAAGGGACCCAGTACTTC. This codes for CASSYAGTGEGTQYF. The rearrangement uses TRBV6-2 or TRBV6-3 and TRBJ2-5; TRBD1 matches 10 bases. The CDR3 has 15 residues. Unmatched junction bases numbered 7, after V lost 2 bases and J lost 7 bases. The germline CDR1 and CDR2 sequences are MNHEY and SVGEGT.